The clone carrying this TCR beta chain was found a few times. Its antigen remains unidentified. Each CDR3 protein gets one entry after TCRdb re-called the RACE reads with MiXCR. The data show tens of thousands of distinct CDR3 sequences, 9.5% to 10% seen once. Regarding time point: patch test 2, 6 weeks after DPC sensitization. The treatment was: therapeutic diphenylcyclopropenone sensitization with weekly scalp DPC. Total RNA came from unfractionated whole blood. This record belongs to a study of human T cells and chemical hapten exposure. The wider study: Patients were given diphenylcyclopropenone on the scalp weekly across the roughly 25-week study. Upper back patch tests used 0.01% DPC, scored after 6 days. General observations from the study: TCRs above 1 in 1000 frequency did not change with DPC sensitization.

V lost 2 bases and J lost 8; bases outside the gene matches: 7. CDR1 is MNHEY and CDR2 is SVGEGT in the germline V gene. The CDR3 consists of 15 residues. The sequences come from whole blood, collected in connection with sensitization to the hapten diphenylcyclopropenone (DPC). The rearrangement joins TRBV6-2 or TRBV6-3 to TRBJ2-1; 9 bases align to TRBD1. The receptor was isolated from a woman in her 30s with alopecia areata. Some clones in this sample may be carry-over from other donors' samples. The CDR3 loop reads CASSYPTGGWDEQFF. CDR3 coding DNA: TGTGCCAGCAGTTACCCGACAGGGGGGTGGGATGAGCAGTTCTTC.